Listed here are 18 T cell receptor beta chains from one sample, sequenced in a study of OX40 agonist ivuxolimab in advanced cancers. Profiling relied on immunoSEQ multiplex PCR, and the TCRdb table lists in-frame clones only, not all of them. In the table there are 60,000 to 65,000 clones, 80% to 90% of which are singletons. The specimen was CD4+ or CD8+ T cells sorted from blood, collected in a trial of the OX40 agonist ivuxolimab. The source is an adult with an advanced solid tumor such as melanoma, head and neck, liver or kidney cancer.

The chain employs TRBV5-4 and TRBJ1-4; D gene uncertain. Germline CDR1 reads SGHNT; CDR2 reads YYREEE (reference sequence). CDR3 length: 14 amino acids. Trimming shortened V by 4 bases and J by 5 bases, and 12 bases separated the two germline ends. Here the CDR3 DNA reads TGTGCCAGCAGCAACCCTATGGAGAATGAAAAACTGTTTTTT. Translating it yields CASSNPMENEKLFF.

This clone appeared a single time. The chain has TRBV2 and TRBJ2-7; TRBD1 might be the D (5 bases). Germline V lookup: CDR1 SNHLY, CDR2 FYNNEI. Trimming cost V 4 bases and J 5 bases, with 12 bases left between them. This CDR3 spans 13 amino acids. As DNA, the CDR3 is TGTGCCAGCAGTGTCAGGGATCCCGACGAGCAGTACTTC. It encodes CASSVRDPDEQYF.

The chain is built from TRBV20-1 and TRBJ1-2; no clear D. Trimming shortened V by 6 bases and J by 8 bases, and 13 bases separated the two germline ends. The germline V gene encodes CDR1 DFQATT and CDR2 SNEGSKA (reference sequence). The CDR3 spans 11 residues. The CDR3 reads CSALAGQGYTF. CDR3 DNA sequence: TGCAGTGCCCTGGCGGGCCAAGGCTACACCTTC.

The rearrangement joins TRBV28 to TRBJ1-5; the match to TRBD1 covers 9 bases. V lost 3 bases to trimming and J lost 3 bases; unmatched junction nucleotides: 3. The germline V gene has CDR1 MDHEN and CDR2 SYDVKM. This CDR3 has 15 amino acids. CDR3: CASSLGTGYNQPQHF. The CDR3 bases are TGTGCCAGCAGTTTGGGGACAGGGTACAATCAGCCCCAGCATTTT.

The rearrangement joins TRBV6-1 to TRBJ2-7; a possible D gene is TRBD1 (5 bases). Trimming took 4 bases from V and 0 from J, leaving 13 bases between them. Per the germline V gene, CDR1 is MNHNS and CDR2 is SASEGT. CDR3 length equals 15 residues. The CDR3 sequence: CASSGQTGISYEQYF. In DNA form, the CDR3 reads TGTGCCAGCAGTGGTCAAACAGGAATCTCCTACGAGCAGTACTTC.

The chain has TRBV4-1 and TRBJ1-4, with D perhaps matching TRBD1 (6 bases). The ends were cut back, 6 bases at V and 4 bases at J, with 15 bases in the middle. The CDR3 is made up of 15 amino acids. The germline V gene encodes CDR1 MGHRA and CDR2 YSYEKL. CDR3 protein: CASRPSTGFNEKLFF. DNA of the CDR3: TGCGCCAGCAGACCCTCGACAGGCTTTAATGAAAAACTGTTTTTT.

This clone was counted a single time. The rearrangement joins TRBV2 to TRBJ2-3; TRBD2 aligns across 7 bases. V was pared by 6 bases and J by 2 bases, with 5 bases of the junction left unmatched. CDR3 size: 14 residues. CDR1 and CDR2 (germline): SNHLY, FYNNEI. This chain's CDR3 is CASRAGELTDTQYF. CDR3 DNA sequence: TGTGCCAGCAGGGCGGGAGAGCTCACAGATACGCAGTATTTT.

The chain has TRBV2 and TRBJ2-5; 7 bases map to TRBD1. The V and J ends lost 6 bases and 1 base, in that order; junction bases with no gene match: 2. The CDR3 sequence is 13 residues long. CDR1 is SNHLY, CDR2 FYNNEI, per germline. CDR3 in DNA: TGTGCCAGCAGAACAGGGGTCCAAGAGACCCAGTACTTC. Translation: CASRTGVQETQYF. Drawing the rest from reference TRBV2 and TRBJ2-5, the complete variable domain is EPEVTQTPSHQVTQMGQEVILRCVPISNHLYFYWYRQILGQKVEFLVSFYNNEISEKSEIFDDQFSVERPDGSNFTLKIRSTKLEDSAMYFCASRTGVQETQYFGPGTRLLVL.

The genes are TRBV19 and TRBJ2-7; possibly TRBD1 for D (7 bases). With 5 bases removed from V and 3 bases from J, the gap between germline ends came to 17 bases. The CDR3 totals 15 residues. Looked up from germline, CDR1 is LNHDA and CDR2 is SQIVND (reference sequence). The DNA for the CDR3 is TGTGCCAGTAGTGGCTCCGGGACAGCGGGCTACGAGCAGTACTTC. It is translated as CASSGSGTAGYEQYF.

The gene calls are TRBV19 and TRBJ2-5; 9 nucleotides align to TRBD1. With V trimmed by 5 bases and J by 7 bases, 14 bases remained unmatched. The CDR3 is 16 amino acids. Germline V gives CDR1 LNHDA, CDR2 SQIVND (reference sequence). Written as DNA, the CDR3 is TGTGCCAGTAGTCCCTCTCCGGGACAGGGTTTAGGGACCCAGTACTTC. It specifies CASSPSPGQGLGTQYF.

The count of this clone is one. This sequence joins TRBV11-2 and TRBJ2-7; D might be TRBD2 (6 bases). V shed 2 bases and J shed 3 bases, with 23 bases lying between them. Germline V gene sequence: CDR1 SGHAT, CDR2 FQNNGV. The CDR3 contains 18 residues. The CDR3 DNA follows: TGTGCCAGCAGCTTATCGGTGGAGTTGAGTACTAGCAGCTACGAGCAGTACTTC. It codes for CASSLSVELSTSSYEQYF.

The CDR3 sequence is CASEETQYF. The CDR3 bases are TGTGCCAGCGAAGAGACCCAGTACTTC. V usage is TRBV9 and J usage is TRBJ2-5; D uncertain. Germline V lookup: CDR1 SGDLS, CDR2 YYNGEE. CDR3 size: 9 residues. With 7 bases removed from V and 3 bases from J, the gap between germline ends came to 1 base.

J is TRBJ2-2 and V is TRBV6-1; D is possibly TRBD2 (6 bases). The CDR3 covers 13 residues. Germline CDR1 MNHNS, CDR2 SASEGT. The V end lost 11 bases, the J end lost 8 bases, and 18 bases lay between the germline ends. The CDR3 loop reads CASGGPGRGELFF. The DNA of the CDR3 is TGTGCCTCCGGGGGTCCAGGCCGGGGGGAGCTGTTTTTT.

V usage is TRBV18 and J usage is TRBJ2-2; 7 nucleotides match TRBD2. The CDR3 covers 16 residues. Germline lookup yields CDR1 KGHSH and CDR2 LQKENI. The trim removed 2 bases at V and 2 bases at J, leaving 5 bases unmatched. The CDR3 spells CASSPNLAVNTGELFF. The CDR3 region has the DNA TGTGCCAGCTCACCAAATCTAGCGGTAAACACCGGGGAGCTGTTTTTT.

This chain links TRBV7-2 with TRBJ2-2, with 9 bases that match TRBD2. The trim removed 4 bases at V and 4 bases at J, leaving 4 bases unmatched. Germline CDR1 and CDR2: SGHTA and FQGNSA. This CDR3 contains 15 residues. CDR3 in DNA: TGTGCCAGCAGCTGGGGACTAGCTGGCACCGGGGAGCTGTTTTTT. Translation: CASSWGLAGTGELFF.

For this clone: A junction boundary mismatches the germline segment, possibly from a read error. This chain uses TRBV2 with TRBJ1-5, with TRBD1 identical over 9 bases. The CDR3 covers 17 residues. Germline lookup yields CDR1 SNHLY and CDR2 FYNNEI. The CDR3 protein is CASSEWGQGPSDQPQHF. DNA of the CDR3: TGTGCCAGCAGTGAATGGGGACAGGGACCTAGCGATCAGCCCCAGCATTTT.

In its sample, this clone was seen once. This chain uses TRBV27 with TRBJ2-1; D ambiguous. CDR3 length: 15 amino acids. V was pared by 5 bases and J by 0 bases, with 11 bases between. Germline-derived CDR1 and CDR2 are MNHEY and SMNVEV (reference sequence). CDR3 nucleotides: TGTGCCAGCAGTACAAGGCCGAGCTCCTACAATGAGCAGTTCTTC. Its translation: CASSTRPSSYNEQFF.

The CDR3 DNA sequence: TGTGCCAGCTCACCCGGACTAGCAGAAGAGGAGCAGTACTTC. It specifies CASSPGLAEEEQYF. The chain uses TRBV18 and TRBJ2-7; TRBD2 agrees at 8 bases. CDR3 size: 14 residues. Germline V CDR1 and CDR2: KGHSH, LQKENI. V gave up 3 bases and J gave up 7 bases; unmatched junction bases: 8.